These 13 T cell receptor beta chains came from one sample sequenced in a study of T cell repertoires in cytomegalovirus infection. MiXCR, run by TCRdb on the reads, gives a single entry per CDR3 protein. Of around 530,000 distinct CDR3 sequences in the sample, 26% were seen once. The sequencing sample was made of PBMCs. These receptor sequences come from a human donor in good health (CMV status not recorded). Some clones in this sample may be carry-over from other donors' samples.

This clonotype was observed a few times. The J gene is TRBJ2-3, the V gene TRBV28; tentatively, D is TRBD1 (5 bases). The ends were cut back, 4 bases at V and 2 bases at J, with 10 bases in the middle. Germline assignment: CDR1 MDHEN and CDR2 SYDVKM. The CDR3 has 14 residues. As DNA, the CDR3 is TGTGCCAGCAGTTCCCGACAGCCCACAGATACGCAGTATTTT. Protein product: CASSSRQPTDTQYF. Filled out from reference TRBV28 and TRBJ2-3, the complete variable domain reads DVKVTQSSRYLVKRTGEKVFLECVQDMDHENMFWYRQDPGLGLRLIYFSYDVKMKEKGDIPEGYSVSREKKERFSLILESASTNQTSMYLCASSSRQPTDTQYFGPGTRLTVL.

The chain joins TRBV7-6 to TRBJ2-7; 14 bases are a match to TRBD2. Germline V CDR1 and CDR2: SGHVS, FNYEAQ. The J segment lost 8 bases and the V segment lost 10 bases, leaving 16 bases of the junction unmatched. CDR3 length: 16 residues. Here the CDR3 DNA reads TGTGCCACCAAGACTAGCGGGAGGGCAGGGCCTGTGAAGCAGTACTTC. This codes for CATKTSGRAGPVKQYF.

This chain uses TRBV4-2 with TRBJ1-3; no firm D call. The CDR3 extends over 19 amino acids. Germline values: CDR1 LGHNA, CDR2 YNFKEQ. Trimming took off 5 bases at V and 2 bases at J, with 25 bases between the two ends. CDR3 nucleotides: TGTGCCAGCAGCTCAAAGTTCCCGGGAACACGTTCGGCTGGAAACACCATATATTTT. Protein sequence: CASSSKFPGTRSAGNTIYF.

There are a few counts of this clonotype. The chain links TRBV12-3 or TRBV12-4 to TRBJ2-7; D is uncertain. Trimming removed 5 bases at V and 2 bases at J, with 13 bases between. This CDR3 contains 14 residues. CDR3 coding DNA: TGTGCCAGCAGTCCTTCCGGGTTCCCCTACGAGCAGTACTTC. As protein: CASSPSGFPYEQYF.

This clonotype was seen more than once but under ten times. This chain joins TRBV15 and TRBJ2-2, with D unclear. The CDR3 is 13 residues long. V was shortened by 6 bases and J by 9 bases, with 14 bases between the two germline ends. Germline-derived CDR1 and CDR2 are LNHNV and YYDKDF (reference sequence). The CDR3 loop is CATSVSDPRELFF. The CDR3 DNA follows: TGTGCCACCAGTGTAAGCGACCCACGGGAGCTGTTTTTT.

This chain joins TRBV4-3 and TRBJ2-1, with 8 bases fitting TRBD2. Losses at the gene ends were 3 bases for V and 8 bases for J; bases not matched to a gene: 6. Germline V lookup: CDR1 LGHNA, CDR2 YSLEER. The CDR3 length is 14 residues. This CDR3 reads CASSHGLAGYEQFF. The DNA of the CDR3 is TGCGCCAGCAGCCACGGACTAGCAGGCTATGAGCAGTTCTTC.

This rearrangement joins TRBV6-5 to TRBJ2-7; possible D gene TRBD2, 6 bases. The CDR3 runs to 16 residues. Germline assignment: CDR1 MNHEY and CDR2 SVGAGI. V was shortened by 6 bases and J by 3 bases, with 21 bases between the two germline ends. This CDR3 is CASSRLDSGGYYEQYF. In DNA form, the CDR3 reads TGTGCCAGCAGCCGCCTTGATAGCGGAGGATACTACGAGCAGTACTTC.

This clonotype was found many times. One junction end does not reproduce the germline sequence, and a read error may be involved. This chain connects TRBV12-3 or TRBV12-4 to TRBJ1-5; D perhaps matches TRBD1 (5 bases). This CDR3 region has 15 residues. This chain's CDR3 is CASSLGAGDASAQHF. DNA for the CDR3: TGTGCCAGCAGCTTAGGGGCGGGGGACGCGAGTGCCCAGCATTTT.

Many counts were recorded for this clonotype. J is TRBJ2-2 and V is TRBV5-1, with TRBD2 identical over 11 bases. The V and J ends lost 5 bases and 4 bases, in that order; junction bases with no gene match: 7. The CDR3 has 16 amino acids. CDR1 is SGHRS, CDR2 YFSETQ, per germline. This CDR3 is CASSLLAGVGTGELFF. CDR3 bases: TGCGCCAGCAGTCTACTAGCGGGAGTTGGCACCGGGGAGCTGTTTTTT.

The rearrangement links TRBV12-3 or TRBV12-4 to TRBJ2-7, with 9 bases that match TRBD1. After removal of 5 bases from V and 3 bases from J, the junction contained 8 bases not matched to a gene. This CDR3 contains 15 residues. CDR3 sequence (DNA): TGTGCCAGCAGTGCCAAGGGACAGGGAGTCTACGAGCAGTACTTC. This translates into CASSAKGQGVYEQYF.

The rearrangement uses TRBV10-2 and TRBJ2-1; 8 bases line up with TRBD1. The CDR3 has 12 residues. V dropped 7 bases and J dropped 7; count of bases not matched to a gene: 3. Germline loops: CDR1 WSHSY, CDR2 SAAADI. CDR3 region: CASIRDRNEQFF. CDR3 nucleotide sequence: TGCGCCAGCATCCGGGACAGGAATGAGCAGTTCTTC.

The chain combines TRBV20-1 with TRBJ2-5; a weak D match, TRBD1 (6 bases). The V end was cut by 4 bases, the J end by 5 bases, with 17 bases between. Germline CDR1 is DFQATT and CDR2 is SNEGSKA (reference sequence). The length of the CDR3 is 14 residues. Here the CDR3 reads CSATLGQPSETQYF. For the CDR3, the DNA is TGCAGTGCTACCCTCGGACAGCCCTCGGAGACCCAGTACTTC.

This clonotype was counted only a few times. The chain couples TRBV7-2 to TRBJ2-3, with TRBD2 as a possible D gene (6 bases). CDR1 SGHTA and CDR2 FQGNSA come from the germline V gene. This CDR3 has 15 residues. The V end was cut by 5 bases, the J end by 0 bases, with 12 bases between. The CDR3 DNA sequence: TGTGCCAGCAGCGCCGGACTATCGAGCACAGATACGCAGTATTTT. Amino acids: CASSAGLSSTDTQYF.